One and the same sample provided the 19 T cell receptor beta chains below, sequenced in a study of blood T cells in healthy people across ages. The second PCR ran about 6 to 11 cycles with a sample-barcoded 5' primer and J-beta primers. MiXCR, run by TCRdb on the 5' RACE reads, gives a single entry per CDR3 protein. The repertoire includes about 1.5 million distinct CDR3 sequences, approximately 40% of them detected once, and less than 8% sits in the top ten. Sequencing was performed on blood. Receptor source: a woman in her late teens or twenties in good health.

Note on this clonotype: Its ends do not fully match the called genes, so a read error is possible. Written as DNA, the CDR3 is TGTGCCGGCAGAAGACTAGCGGGGGTTTCCACAGATACGCAGTATTTT. Protein: CAGRRLAGVSTDTQYF. The genes are TRBV12-3 or TRBV12-4 and TRBJ2-3, with 12 bases that match TRBD2. The CDR3 extends over 16 amino acids.

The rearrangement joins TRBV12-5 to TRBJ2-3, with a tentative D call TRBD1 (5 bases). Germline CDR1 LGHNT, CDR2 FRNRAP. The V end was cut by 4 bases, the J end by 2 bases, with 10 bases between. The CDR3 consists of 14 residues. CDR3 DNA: TGTGCTAGTGGTTGGGGCGTGCACACAGATACGCAGTATTTT. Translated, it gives CASGWGVHTDTQYF.

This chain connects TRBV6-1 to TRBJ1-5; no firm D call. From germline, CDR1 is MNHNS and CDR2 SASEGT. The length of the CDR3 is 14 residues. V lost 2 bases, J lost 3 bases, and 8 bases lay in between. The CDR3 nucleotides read TGTGCCAGCAGTGAACGGGGAGACAATCAGCCCCAGCATTTT. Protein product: CASSERGDNQPQHF.

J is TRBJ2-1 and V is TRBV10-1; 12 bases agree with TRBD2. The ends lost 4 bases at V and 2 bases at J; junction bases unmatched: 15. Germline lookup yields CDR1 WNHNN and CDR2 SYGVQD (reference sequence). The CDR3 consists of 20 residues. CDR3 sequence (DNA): TGCGCCAGCAGTGGCCCTAGCGGGAGGGGTAGCGCACATACCTACAATGAGCAGTTCTTC. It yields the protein CASSGPSGRGSAHTYNEQFF.

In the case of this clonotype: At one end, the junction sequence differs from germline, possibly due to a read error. In nucleotides, the CDR3 is TGTTCCAGCAGTGCGGGGGGCGCATATGGCTACACCTTC. Encoded protein: CSSSAGGAYGYTF. V usage is TRBV25-1 and J usage is TRBJ1-2, with D tentatively TRBD1 (6 bases). CDR1 MGHDK and CDR2 SYGVNS come from the germline V gene. The CDR3 contains 13 residues.

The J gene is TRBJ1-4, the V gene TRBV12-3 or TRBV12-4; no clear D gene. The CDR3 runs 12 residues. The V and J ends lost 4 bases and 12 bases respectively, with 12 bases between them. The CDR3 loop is CASSYRAVELFF. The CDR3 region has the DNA TGTGCCAGCAGTTACCGTGCGGTGGAACTGTTTTTT.

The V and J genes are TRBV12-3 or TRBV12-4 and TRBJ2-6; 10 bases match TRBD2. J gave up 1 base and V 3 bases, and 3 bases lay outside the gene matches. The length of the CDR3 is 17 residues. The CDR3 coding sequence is TGTGCCAGCAGTTTCAGCGGGGGGGCTTCTGGGGCCAACGTCCTGACTTTC. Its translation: CASSFSGGASGANVLTF.

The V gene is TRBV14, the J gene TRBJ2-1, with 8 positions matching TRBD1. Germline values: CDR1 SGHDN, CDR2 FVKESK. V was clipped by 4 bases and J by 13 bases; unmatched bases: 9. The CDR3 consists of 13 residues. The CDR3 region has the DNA TGTGCCAGCAGCCTAGGTACAGGGGGATTTCAGTTCTTC. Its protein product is CASSLGTGGFQFF.

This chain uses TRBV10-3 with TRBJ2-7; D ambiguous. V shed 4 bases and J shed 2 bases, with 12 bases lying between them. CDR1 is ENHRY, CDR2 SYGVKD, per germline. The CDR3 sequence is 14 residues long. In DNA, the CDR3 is TGTGCCATCAGTGGGGCTTCTGGGGCCTACGAGCAGTACTTC. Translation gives CAISGASGAYEQYF.

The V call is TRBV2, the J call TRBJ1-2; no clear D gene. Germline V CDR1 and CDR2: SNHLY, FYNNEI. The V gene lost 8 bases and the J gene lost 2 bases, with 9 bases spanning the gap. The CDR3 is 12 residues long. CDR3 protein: CASARGNYGYTF. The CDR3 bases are TGTGCCAGCGCGCGGGGAAACTATGGCTACACCTTC.

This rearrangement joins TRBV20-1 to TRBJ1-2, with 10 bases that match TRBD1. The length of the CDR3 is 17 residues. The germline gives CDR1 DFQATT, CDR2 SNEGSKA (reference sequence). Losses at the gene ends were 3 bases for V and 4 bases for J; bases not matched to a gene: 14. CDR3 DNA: TGCAGTGCTAGGGGTCTCGGGACAGGGGATCGTATCTATGGCTACACCTTC. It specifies CSARGLGTGDRIYGYTF.

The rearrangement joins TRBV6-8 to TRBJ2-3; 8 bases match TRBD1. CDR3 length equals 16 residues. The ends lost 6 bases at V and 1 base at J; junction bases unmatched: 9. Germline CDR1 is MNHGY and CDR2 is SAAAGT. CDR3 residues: CASSPPDRVCTDTQYF. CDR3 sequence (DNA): TGTGCCAGCAGCCCTCCGGACAGGGTGTGCACAGATACGCAGTATTTT.

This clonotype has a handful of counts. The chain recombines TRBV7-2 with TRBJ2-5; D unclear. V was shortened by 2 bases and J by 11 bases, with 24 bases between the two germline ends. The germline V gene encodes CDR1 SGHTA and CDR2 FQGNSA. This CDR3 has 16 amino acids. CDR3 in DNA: TGTGCCAGCAGCTTACGTTCAGTTGGCCTCTACAATGAGCAGTACTTC. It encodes CASSLRSVGLYNEQYF.

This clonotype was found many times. The CDR3 nucleotides are TGTGCCAGCAGTTACTTACAGGGCGGCCAAGAGACCCAGTACTTC. Its translation: CASSYLQGGQETQYF. This rearrangement joins TRBV6-5 to TRBJ2-5; D is possibly TRBD1 (6 bases). The germline V gene has CDR1 MNHEY and CDR2 SVGAGI. The CDR3 length is 15 residues. The ends were cut back, 1 base at V and 1 base at J, with 10 bases in the middle.

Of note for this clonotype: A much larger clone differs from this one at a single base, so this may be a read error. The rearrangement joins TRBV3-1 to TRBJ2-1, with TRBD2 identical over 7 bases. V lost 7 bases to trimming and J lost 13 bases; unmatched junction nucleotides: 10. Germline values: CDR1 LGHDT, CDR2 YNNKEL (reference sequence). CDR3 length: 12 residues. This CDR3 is CASTLQSGTQFF. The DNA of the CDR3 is TGTGCCAGCACCCTGCAAAGCGGGACCCAGTTCTTC.

The CDR3 DNA sequence: TGTGCCAGCAGCGACTGGGACAATGAGCAGTACTTC. Encoded protein: CASSDWDNEQYF. The chain is built from TRBV6-5 and TRBJ2-1; maybe TRBD1 (6 bases). Near its end, the DNA agrees better with TRBJ2-7, so the J call may be wrong. Germline V lookup: CDR1 MNHEY, CDR2 SVGAGI. The CDR3 consists of 12 residues.

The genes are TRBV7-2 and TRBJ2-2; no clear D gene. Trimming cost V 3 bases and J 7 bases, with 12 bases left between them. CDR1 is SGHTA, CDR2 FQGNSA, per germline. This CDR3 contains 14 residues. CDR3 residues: CASSFDRPSGELFF. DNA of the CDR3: TGTGCCAGCAGCTTCGACCGGCCAAGCGGGGAGCTGTTTTTT.

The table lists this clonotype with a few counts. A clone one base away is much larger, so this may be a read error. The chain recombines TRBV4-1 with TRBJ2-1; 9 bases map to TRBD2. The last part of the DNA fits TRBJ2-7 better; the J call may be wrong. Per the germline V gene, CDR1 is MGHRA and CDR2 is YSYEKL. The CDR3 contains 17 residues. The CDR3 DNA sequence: TGCGCCAGCAGCCCCCGTAGCGGGGGTTACTCCTACAATGAGCAGTACTTC. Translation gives CASSPRSGGYSYNEQYF.

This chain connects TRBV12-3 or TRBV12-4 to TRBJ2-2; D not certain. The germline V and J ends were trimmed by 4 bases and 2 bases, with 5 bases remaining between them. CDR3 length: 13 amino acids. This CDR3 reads CASSSLNTGELFF. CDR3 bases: TGTGCCAGCAGTTCCCTCAACACCGGGGAGCTGTTTTTT.